These T cell receptor beta chains were read from a single sample in a study of cytomegalovirus exposure and HLA in healthy donors. The repertoire was sequenced with immunoSEQ multiplex PCR; TCRdb's copy has only in-frame clones and lacks some. The sample includes 250,000 to 350,000 clones, 86% of them seen just once. Sequencing was carried out using PBMCs. These receptors came from a man in his forties in good health and CMV-seropositive. The conserved cysteine and the conserved F or W are not part of the CDR3 here. Part of the rows lack a size; the others show once, few, many or a class for expanded clones.

cdr3_aa	v_call	clone_size	j_call
ASSSIGGSTEAF	TRBV6-1	-	TRBJ1-1
ASSILGGSGDNEQF	TRBV19	-	TRBJ2-1
ASSPRRVGGSETNEKLF	TRBV7-6	few	TRBJ1-4
ASSLIGGLETQY	TRBV7-8	-	TRBJ2-5
ASSLGRGATTKQY	TRBV7-3	-	TRBJ2-7
ASSLWTGTSYMDNEQF	TRBV28	-	TRBJ2-1
ASSPVLAANHEQF	TRBV28	-	TRBJ2-1
ATSRDQPSGRAGELF	TRBV15	-	TRBJ2-2
ASSISGQGVWGYT	TRBV7-2	-	TRBJ1-2
ATRKTGGPKSYNEQF	TRBV10-3	-	TRBJ2-1
ASSRSGSRAGELF	TRBV7-3	-	TRBJ2-2
ASSYGGRSASGNTIY	TRBV7-2	-	TRBJ1-3
ASSTPPGGEQY	TRBV27	-	TRBJ2-7
ASSLQGAAEAF	TRBV5-8	-	TRBJ1-1
ASSLGPGGLTKTQY	TRBV5-4	-	TRBJ2-5
ASRTTGDTEAF	TRBV6-4	-	TRBJ1-1
ASSPAPRPKQETQY	TRBV11-2	-	TRBJ2-5
ASSVGTGQETQY	TRBV6-1	-	TRBJ2-5
ASSEAGLKNTGELF	TRBV2	-	TRBJ2-2
ASSLGQARTGELF	TRBV7-9	-	TRBJ2-2
ASSLSLSTDTQY	TRBV5-5	-	TRBJ2-3
ASSWGLADNEQF	TRBV19	-	TRBJ2-1
SVEAGRYEQY	TRBV29-1	-	TRBJ2-7
ASSLVFEGQYNEQF	TRBV27	-	TRBJ2-1
ASTLVQGSYEQY	TRBV28	-	TRBJ2-7
ASRFAGLAGEQY	TRBV7-2	-	TRBJ2-5
ASSQEVSAGDQPQH	TRBV4-1	-	TRBJ1-5
ASSPPGQGFYEQY	TRBV4-1	-	TRBJ2-7
ASSLADNSPAF	TRBV7-6	-	TRBJ1-1
ASNDRFTGELF	TRBV6-1	-	TRBJ2-2
ASRFTSAQETQY	TRBV6-5	-	TRBJ2-5
ASSFRSGGETQY	TRBV5-6	-	TRBJ2-5
ATSRVGVSYEQY	TRBV15	-	TRBJ2-7
AWKGLNQPQH	TRBV30	-	TRBJ1-5
ASSQHSRNQPQH	TRBV6-5	few	TRBJ1-5
ASSWGGMNTEAF	TRBV19	-	TRBJ1-1
ASSHGPGLEQF	TRBV4-3	few	TRBJ2-1
ASSQNRADTQY	TRBV14	few	TRBJ2-3
ASSDRSGIGNEQF	TRBV6-4	-	TRBJ2-1
SSSLGRGGTTEAF	TRBV7-9	-	TRBJ1-1
ASSRTGGNNQPQH	TRBV5-1	-	TRBJ1-5
ASSSGTGAYEQY	TRBV28	-	TRBJ2-7
ASSPLAGVPNEQF	TRBV28	-	TRBJ2-1